This entry is about one T cell receptor beta chain. Antigen unknown. This sample was included in a study of cytomegalovirus exposure and HLA in healthy donors. Overall study results and limits: According to a later analysis, donors in an Asian-associated ancestry cluster reportedly had fewer N-insertions than the roughly 670-donor mean.

The germline V gene has CDR1 MNHNS and CDR2 SASEGT. The length of the CDR3 is 15 residues. The J segment lost 5 bases and the V segment lost 5 bases, leaving 9 bases of the junction unmatched. In the PCR, 60 Vbeta and 13 Jbeta primers were used. TCRdb keeps only in-frame clones here, not all; method: immunoSEQ multiplex PCR. The table has fewer than 250,000 clones, about 74% seen once; the top ten hold 1.5% to 2%. The sequence derives from a woman in her 30s in good health and CMV-seronegative. Sequencing used PBMCs. This sequence joins TRBV6-1 and TRBJ1-1; the match to TRBD1 covers 9 bases. CDR3 coding DNA: TGTGCCAGCAGTTGGGACAGGGAAGTTGGGACTGAAGCTTTCTTT. The encoded protein is CASSWDREVGTEAFF.